This entry concerns a single TCR beta chain. This sample is part of a study of blood T cell repertoires in COVID-19. Membership in each cohort depended on participant-reported clinical history. Cohort 3 donors counted as recovered after two negative PCRs, clearance, or resolved symptoms. Repertoires were generated with immunoSEQ multiplex PCR, while TCRdb's copy carries only in-frame clones and drops some. The sample contains approximately 300,000 clones, about 87% of which appear only once. This sequence originates from a woman in her twenties or thirties who had recovered from COVID-19. Sequencing was carried out using PBMCs or T cells enriched from blood (not recorded which).

This chain's CDR3 is CASSRSPGHGYTF. CDR3 sequence (DNA): TGTGCCAGCAGCCGGTCCCCAGGGCATGGCTACACCTTC. This chain uses TRBV7-9 with TRBJ1-2; the D gene is possibly TRBD1 (5 bases). The CDR3 spans 13 residues. CDR1 SEHNR and CDR2 FQNEAQ come from the germline V gene (reference sequence). V was shortened by 5 bases and J by 6 bases, with 13 bases between the two germline ends.